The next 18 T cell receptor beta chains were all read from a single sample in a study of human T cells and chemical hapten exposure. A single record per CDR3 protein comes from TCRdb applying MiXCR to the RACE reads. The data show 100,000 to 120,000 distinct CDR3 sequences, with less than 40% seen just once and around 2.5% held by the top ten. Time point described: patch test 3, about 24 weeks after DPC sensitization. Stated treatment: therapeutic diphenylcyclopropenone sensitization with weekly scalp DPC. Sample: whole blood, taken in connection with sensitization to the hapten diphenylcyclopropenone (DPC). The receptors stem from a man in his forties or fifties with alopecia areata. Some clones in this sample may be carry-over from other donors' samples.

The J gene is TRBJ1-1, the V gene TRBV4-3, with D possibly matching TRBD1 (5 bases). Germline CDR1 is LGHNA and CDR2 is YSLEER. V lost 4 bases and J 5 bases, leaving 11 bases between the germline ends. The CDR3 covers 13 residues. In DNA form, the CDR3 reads TGCGCCAGCAGCCCCGACAGCAAGACTGAAGCTTTCTTT. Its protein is CASSPDSKTEAFF.

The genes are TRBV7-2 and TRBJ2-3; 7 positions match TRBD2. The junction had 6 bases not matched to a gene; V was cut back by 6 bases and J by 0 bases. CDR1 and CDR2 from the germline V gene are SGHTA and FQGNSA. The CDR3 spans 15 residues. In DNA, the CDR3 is TGTGCCAGCAGATTAAGCGGGGTTAGCACAGATACGCAGTATTTT. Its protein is CASRLSGVSTDTQYF.

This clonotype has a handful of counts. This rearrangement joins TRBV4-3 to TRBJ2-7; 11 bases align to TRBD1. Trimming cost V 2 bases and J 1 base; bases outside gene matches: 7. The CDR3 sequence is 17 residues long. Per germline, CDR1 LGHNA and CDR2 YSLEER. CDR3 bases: TGCGCCAGCAGCCAAAGGAAGGACAGGGGGCGGTCCTACGAGCAGTACGTC. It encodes CASSQRKDRGRSYEQYV.

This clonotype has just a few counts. This CDR3 reads CASRRWTDGYTF. CDR3 coding DNA: TGTGCCAGCAGACGCTGGACGGATGGCTACACCTTC. V usage is TRBV12-3 or TRBV12-4 and J usage is TRBJ1-2; no clear D gene. The CDR3 is 12 amino acids. V was pared by 6 bases and J by 6 bases, with 11 bases between.

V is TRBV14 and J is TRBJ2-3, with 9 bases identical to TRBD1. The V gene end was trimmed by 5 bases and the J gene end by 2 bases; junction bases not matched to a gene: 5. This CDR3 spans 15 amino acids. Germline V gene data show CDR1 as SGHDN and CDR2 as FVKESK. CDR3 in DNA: TGTGCCAGCAGCAAGGACAGGGGACTCACAGATACGCAGTATTTT. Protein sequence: CASSKDRGLTDTQYF.

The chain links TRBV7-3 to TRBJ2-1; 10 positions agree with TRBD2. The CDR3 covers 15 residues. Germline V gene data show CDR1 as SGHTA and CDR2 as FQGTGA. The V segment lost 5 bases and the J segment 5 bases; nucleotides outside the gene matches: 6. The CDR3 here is CASSPTSGDNNEQFF. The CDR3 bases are TGTGCCAGCAGCCCCACTAGCGGGGATAACAATGAGCAGTTCTTC.

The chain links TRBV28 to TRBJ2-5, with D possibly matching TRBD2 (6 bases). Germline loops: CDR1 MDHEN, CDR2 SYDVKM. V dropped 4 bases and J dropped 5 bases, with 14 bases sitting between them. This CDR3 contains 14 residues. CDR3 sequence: CASSSSWGEETQYF. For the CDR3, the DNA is TGTGCCAGCAGTTCCTCCTGGGGGGAGGAGACCCAGTACTTC.

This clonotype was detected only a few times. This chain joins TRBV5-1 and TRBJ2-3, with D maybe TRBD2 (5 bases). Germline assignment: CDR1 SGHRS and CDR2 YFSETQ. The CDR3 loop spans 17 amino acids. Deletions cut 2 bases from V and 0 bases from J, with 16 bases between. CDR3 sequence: CASSFTQGRSSTDTQYF. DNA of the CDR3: TGCGCCAGCAGCTTCACACAAGGGAGATCCAGCACAGATACGCAGTATTTT.

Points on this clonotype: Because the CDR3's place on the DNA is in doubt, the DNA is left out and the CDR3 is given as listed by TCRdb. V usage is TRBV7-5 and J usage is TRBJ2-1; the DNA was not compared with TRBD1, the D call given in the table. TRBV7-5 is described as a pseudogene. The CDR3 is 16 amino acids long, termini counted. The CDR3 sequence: CISVPDRRGTYNEQFF.

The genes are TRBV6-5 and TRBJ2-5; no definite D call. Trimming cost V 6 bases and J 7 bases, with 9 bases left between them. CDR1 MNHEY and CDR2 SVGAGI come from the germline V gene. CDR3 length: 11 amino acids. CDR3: CASRSTGTQYF. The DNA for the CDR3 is TGTGCCAGCAGATCAACGGGGACCCAGTACTTC.

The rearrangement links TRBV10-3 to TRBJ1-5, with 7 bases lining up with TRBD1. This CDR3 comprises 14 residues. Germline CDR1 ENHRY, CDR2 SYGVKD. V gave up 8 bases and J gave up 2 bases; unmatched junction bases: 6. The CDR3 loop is CAIGRDSGNQPQHF. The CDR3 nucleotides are TGTGCCATCGGCCGGGACAGCGGCAATCAGCCCCAGCATTTT.

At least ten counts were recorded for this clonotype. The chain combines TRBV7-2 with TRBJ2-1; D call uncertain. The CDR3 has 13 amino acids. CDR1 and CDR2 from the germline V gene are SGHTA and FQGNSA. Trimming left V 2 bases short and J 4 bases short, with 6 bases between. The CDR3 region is CASSLKAYNEQFF. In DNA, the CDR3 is TGTGCCAGCAGCTTAAAAGCGTACAATGAGCAGTTCTTC.

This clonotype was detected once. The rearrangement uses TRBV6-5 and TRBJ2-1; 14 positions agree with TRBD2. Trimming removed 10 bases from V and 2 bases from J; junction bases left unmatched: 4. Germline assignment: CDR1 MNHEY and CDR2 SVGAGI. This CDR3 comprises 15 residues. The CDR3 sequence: CATGTSGSPYNEQFF. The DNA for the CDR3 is TGTGCCACCGGGACTAGCGGGAGCCCCTACAATGAGCAGTTCTTC.

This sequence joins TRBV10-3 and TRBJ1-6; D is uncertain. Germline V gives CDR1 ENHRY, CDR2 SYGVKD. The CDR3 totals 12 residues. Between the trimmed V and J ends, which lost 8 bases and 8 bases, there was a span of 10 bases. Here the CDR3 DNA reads TGTGCCATCCGGCAGGAGGATTCACCCCTCCACTTT. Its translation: CAIRQEDSPLHF.

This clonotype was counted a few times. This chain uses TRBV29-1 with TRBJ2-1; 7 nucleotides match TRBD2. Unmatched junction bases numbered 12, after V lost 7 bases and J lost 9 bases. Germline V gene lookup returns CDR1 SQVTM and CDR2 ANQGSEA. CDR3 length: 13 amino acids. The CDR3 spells CSAYRGGSGEQFF. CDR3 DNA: TGCAGCGCATACCGGGGCGGGAGTGGTGAGCAGTTCTTC.

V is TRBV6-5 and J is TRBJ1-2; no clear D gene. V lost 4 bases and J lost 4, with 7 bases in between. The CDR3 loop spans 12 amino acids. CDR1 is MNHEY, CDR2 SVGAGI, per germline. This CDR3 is CASSSGSYGYTF. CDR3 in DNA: TGTGCCAGCAGTTCCGGCAGCTATGGCTACACCTTC.

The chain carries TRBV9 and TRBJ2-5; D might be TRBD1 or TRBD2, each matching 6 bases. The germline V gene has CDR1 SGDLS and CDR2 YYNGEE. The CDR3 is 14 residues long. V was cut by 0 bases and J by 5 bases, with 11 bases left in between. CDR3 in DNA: TGTGCCAGCAGCGTAGCTCAGGGGAGGGAGACCCAGTACTTC. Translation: CASSVAQGRETQYF.

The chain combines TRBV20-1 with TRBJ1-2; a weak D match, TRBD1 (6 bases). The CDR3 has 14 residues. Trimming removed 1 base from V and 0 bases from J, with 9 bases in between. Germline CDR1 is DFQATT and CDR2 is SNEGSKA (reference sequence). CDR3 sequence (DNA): TGCAGTGCTAGAGGGGACATAGCTAACTATGGCTACACCTTC. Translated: CSARGDIANYGYTF.